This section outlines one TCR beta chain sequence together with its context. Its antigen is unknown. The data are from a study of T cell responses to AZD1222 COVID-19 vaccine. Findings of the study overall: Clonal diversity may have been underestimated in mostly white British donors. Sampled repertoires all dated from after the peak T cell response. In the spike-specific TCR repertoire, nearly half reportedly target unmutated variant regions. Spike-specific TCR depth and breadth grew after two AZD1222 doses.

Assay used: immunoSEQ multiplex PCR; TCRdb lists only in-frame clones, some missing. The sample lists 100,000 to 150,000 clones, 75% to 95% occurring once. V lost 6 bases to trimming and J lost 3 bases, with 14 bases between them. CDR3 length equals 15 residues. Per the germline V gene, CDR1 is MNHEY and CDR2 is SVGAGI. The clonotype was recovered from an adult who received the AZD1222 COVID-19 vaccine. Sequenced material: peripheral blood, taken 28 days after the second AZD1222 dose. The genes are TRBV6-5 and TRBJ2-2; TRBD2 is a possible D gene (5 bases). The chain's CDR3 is CASRREGGYTGELFF. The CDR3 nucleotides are TGTGCCAGCAGAAGAGAGGGCGGATACACCGGGGAGCTGTTTTTT.